Listed below are T cell receptor beta chains from one sample, sequenced in a study of T-cell reconstitution after alpha-beta-depleted transplantation in children. TCRdb independently ran MiXCR on the PCR reads; one entry per CDR3 protein. The data contain around 400,000 distinct CDR3 sequences, roughly 10% of them singletons. Sequences were derived from PBMCs from the stem cell graft donor, sampled from the stem cell graft. The receptors derive from a human donor who donated a stem cell graft to a child with acute myeloid leukemia. Both conserved end residues are part of each CDR3. The D gene is left open where the match is weak. Only some rows state a clone size, as once, few, many or a class for expanded clones.

V gene	clone size	CDR3 length	D gene	J gene	CDR3 DNA	CDR3 protein
TRBV2	-	15	-	TRBJ2-1	TGTGCCAGCAGCGGGGGATCTGCAACAATTAATGAGCAGTTCTTC	CASSGGSATINEQFF
TRBV29-1	-	13	-	TRBJ1-1	TGCAGCGTTGAAGCGGGAGGGGTGACTGAAGCTTTCTTT	CSVEAGGVTEAFF
TRBV25-1	few	17	TRBD1	TRBJ2-6	TGTGCCAGCAGTCAAAACGACAGGGGGACTGGGGCCAACGTCCTGACTTTC	CASSQNDRGTGANVLTF
TRBV4-2	many	11	TRBD2	TRBJ2-7	TGTGCCAGCAGCCTACAGCGGGAGTCGGGTTTC	CASSLQRESGF
TRBV4-2	few	18	-	TRBJ1-5	TGTGCCAGCAGCCAAGAAGGGTTCGGGACACCCCTCAATCAGCCCCAGCATTTT	CASSQEGFGTPLNQPQHF
TRBV7-2	many	15	TRBD1	TRBJ2-2	TGTGCCAGCAGCTTAGAGGGACAGGGGACCGGGGAGCTGTTTTTT	CASSLEGQGTGELFF
TRBV5-1	many	15	-	TRBJ1-4	TGCGCCAGCACCCCCATAGGGGGTATTAATGAAAAACTGTTTTTT	CASTPIGGINEKLFF
TRBV6-2/TRBV6-3	many	15	-	TRBJ2-7	TGTGCCAGCAGTTACTCAGGCCCAGGGGCCTACGAGCAGTACTTC	CASSYSGPGAYEQYF
TRBV18	once	13	-	TRBJ1-2	TGTGCCAGCTCACCACCGAACAGATATGGCTACACCTTC	CASSPPNRYGYTF
TRBV5-1	-	17	TRBD2	TRBJ2-3	TGCGCCAGCAGCCGGGACGTCCGGACTAGCAGTTCAAATACGCAGTATTTT	CASSRDVRTSSSNTQYF
TRBV20-1	-	13	-	TRBJ2-3	TGCAGTGCTAGCTATGGCCTCACAGATACGCAGTATTTT	CSASYGLTDTQYF
TRBV5-5	many	16	-	TRBJ2-1	TGTGCCAGCAGCGGGGGAGGACTATCTACCTACAATGAGCAGTTCTTC	CASSGGGLSTYNEQFF
TRBV5-6	few	15	TRBD1	TRBJ1-2	TGTGCCAGCAGCCTATCAGGGGGTAGGAACTATGGCTACACCTTC	CASSLSGGRNYGYTF
TRBV4-3	-	19	-	TRBJ2-6	TGCGCCAGCAGCCAGGATTTACAAGGGACCTTCTCTGGGGCCAACGTCCTGACTTTC	CASSQDLQGTFSGANVLTF
TRBV12-3/TRBV12-4	-	14	-	TRBJ2-7	TGTGCCAGCAGGCCGGCGGGGAATACCTACGAGCAGTACTTC	CASRPAGNTYEQYF
TRBV25-1	-	12	-	TRBJ2-2	TGTGCCAGCGGTCTTAACACCGGGGAGCTGTTTTTT	CASGLNTGELFF
TRBV20-1	many	13	-	TRBJ2-5	TGCAGCGCACTAACCGTGAACCAAGAGACCCAGTACTTC	CSALTVNQETQYF
TRBV6-2/TRBV6-3	-	14	-	TRBJ2-1	TGTGCCAGCAGTTACTCGGATAGCGGCAATGAGCAGTTCTTC	CASSYSDSGNEQFF
TRBV29-1	few	16	TRBD1	TRBJ2-1	TGCAGCGTTGAGGGAACAGGGACAGGGGTTATTGGTGAGCAGTTCTTC	CSVEGTGTGVIGEQFF
TRBV6-5	-	17	TRBD1	TRBJ2-2	TGTGCCAGCAGTTACTACGGACAGGGATCGAACACCGGGGAGCTGTTTTTT	CASSYYGQGSNTGELFF
TRBV20-1	many	14	-	TRBJ2-7	TGCAGTGCTAGTACCGCCGCGGGATCCTACGAGCAGTACTTC	CSASTAAGSYEQYF
TRBV10-3	-	16	-	TRBJ2-1	TGTGCCATCAGTGAAGGTGCTAGCCTCTCGCGAGGTGAGCAGTTCTTC	CAISEGASLSRGEQFF
TRBV5-1	many	15	-	TRBJ1-1	TGCGCCAGCAGCTTGAGGCAGACGACGAACACTGAAGCTTTCTTT	CASSLRQTTNTEAFF
TRBV10-3	-	13	-	TRBJ2-2	TGTGCCATCCGGAAGGTCGACACCGGGGAGCTGTTTTTT	CAIRKVDTGELFF
TRBV20-1	-	12	-	TRBJ2-3	TGCAGTGCTAGAAGTGGCACAGATACGCAGTATTTT	CSARSGTDTQYF
TRBV7-9	-	17	TRBD2	TRBJ2-6	TGTGCCAGCAGCCCCAACTCGGGGGGGTCTGGGGCCAACGTCCTGACTTTC	CASSPNSGGSGANVLTF
TRBV25-1	-	16	TRBD2	TRBJ2-1	TGTGCCAGCAGTGATACGAGGGACTACTACCACAATGAGCAGTTCTTC	CASSDTRDYYHNEQFF
TRBV5-6	-	15	-	TRBJ1-1	TGTGCCAGCAGCCCTGGCAGGTTGTTGAACACTGAAGCTTTCTTT	CASSPGRLLNTEAFF
TRBV20-1	many	13	-	TRBJ1-5	TGCAGTGCTAGAGCGGGACTTCTAGAGCCCCAGCATTTT	CSARAGLLEPQHF
TRBV12-3/TRBV12-4	few	13	-	TRBJ1-2	TGTGCCAGCAGCCTGGAGGTGGGATATGGCTACACCTTC	CASSLEVGYGYTF
TRBV18	few	16	-	TRBJ2-2	TGTGCCAGCTCACCGAACGGTGCCGCGAACACCGGGGAGCTGTTTTTT	CASSPNGAANTGELFF
TRBV7-9	few	15	TRBD2	TRBJ2-1	TGTGCCAGCAGCGGTAGCGGGAGGGCTAGGAATGAGCAGTTCTTC	CASSGSGRARNEQFF
TRBV7-2	few	14	TRBD1	TRBJ2-1	TGTGCCAGCAGCTTACAGGGGGCTGGCGATGAGCAGTTCTTC	CASSLQGAGDEQFF
TRBV20-1	-	12	TRBD1	TRBJ2-7	TGCAGTGCTACACAGGGGACGTACGAGCAGTACTTC	CSATQGTYEQYF